One and the same sample provided the 18 T cell receptor beta chains below, sequenced in a study of shared clonotypes between healthy human individuals. Only in-frame clones appear in the TCRdb table, and some are missing; sequencing was by immunoSEQ multiplex PCR. The sample includes 190,000 or so clones, approximately 62% of them seen just once. The sequencing sample was made of memory CD4+ T cells sorted from blood. Subset described: CD45RA-negative fraction. The receptors were sampled from a man aged 30 to 45 in good health.

There are a few counts of this clone. This chain uses TRBV27 with TRBJ2-1; perhaps TRBD2 as D (7 bases). Per the germline V gene, CDR1 is MNHEY and CDR2 is SMNVEV (reference sequence). This CDR3 has 13 amino acids. V was pared by 5 bases and J by 5 bases, with 10 bases between. The DNA for the CDR3 is TGTGCCAGCAGTCTGGGGGGGCACAATGAGCAGTTCTTC. Its translation is CASSLGGHNEQFF.

This clone was seen more than once but under ten times. This sequence joins TRBV10-2 and TRBJ1-1, with unresolved D. This CDR3 has 13 amino acids. Germline CDR1 reads WSHSY; CDR2 reads SAAADI. The ends were cut back, 3 bases at V and 1 base at J, with 6 bases in the middle. CDR3 loop: CASSDSWNTEAFF. The CDR3 region has the DNA TGCGCCAGCAGTGATTCTTGGAACACTGAAGCTTTCTTT.

This clone occurred a few times. The rearrangement joins TRBV20-1 to TRBJ1-4; D uncertain. V was shortened by 3 bases and J by 14 bases, with 13 bases between the two germline ends. Germline V gene sequence: CDR1 DFQATT, CDR2 SNEGSKA (reference sequence). The CDR3 runs to 11 residues. The CDR3: CSASREGSLFF. The DNA of the CDR3 is TGCAGTGCTAGTCGGGAGGGATCTCTGTTTTTT.

The chain is built from TRBV18 and TRBJ1-1; D not resolved. The CDR3 is 13 amino acids. The V end lost 3 bases, the J end lost 4 bases, and 9 bases lay between the germline ends. The germline V gene encodes CDR1 KGHSH and CDR2 LQKENI. DNA for the CDR3: TGTGCCAGCTCACCCCCGGAGGGCACTGAAGCTTTCTTT. The encoded protein is CASSPPEGTEAFF.

The gene calls are TRBV6-5 and TRBJ2-7; D may correspond to TRBD1 or TRBD2 (6 bases each). V was pared by 8 bases and J by 5 bases, with 19 bases between. The germline gives CDR1 MNHEY, CDR2 SVGAGI. The CDR3 runs 14 residues. The CDR3 sequence is CASVSSGASNEQYF. The CDR3 DNA reads as TGTGCCAGCGTTTCATCGGGGGCAAGCAACGAGCAGTACTTC.

This clone showed up just once. The rearrangement joins TRBV7-9 to TRBJ1-5; tentatively, D is TRBD1 (5 bases). Germline V gives CDR1 SEHNR, CDR2 FQNEAQ (reference sequence). V lost 5 bases, J lost 4 bases, and 12 bases lay in between. The CDR3 sequence is 14 residues long. The CDR3 region is CASSPGGANQPQHF. CDR3 DNA sequence: TGTGCCAGCAGCCCCGGGGGAGCAAATCAGCCCCAGCATTTT.

This chain connects TRBV6-1 to TRBJ2-2, with TRBD1 matching over 7 bases. After removal of 7 bases from V and 4 bases from J, the junction contained 3 bases not matched to a gene. CDR3 size: 13 residues. Germline lookup yields CDR1 MNHNS and CDR2 SASEGT. CDR3 amino acids: CASNYRGTGELFF. The DNA of the CDR3 is TGTGCCAGCAACTACAGGGGCACCGGGGAGCTGTTTTTT.

The chain carries TRBV19 and TRBJ2-3; D is ambiguous. Per germline, CDR1 LNHDA and CDR2 SQIVND (reference sequence). The CDR3 consists of 11 residues. The V end lost 3 bases, the J end lost 8 bases, and 6 bases lay between the germline ends. In DNA form, the CDR3 reads TGTGCCAGTAGTATGGGTACTACGCAGTATTTT. Protein: CASSMGTTQYF.

The chain is built from TRBV6-6 and TRBJ2-3; tentatively, D is TRBD2 (5 bases). From germline, CDR1 is MNHNY and CDR2 SVGAGI (reference sequence). The germline V and J ends were trimmed by 6 bases and 1 base, with 8 bases remaining between them. The CDR3 runs 13 residues. The DNA of the CDR3 is TGTGCCAGCAGCACGAGGGGCACAGATACGCAGTATTTT. This gives the protein CASSTRGTDTQYF.

The genes are TRBV30 and TRBJ1-2; TRBD1 aligns across 7 bases. The CDR3 contains 11 residues. V dropped 7 bases and J dropped 4; count of bases not matched to a gene: 3. Looked up from germline, CDR1 is GTSNPN and CDR2 is SVGIG (reference sequence). This chain's CDR3 is CASDRPYGYTF. The CDR3 DNA reads as TGTGCCTCGGACAGGCCCTATGGCTACACCTTC.

V usage is TRBV7-7 and J usage is TRBJ2-4; the D gene could be TRBD1 or TRBD2 (5 bases each). The germline V gene has CDR1 SSHAT and CDR2 FNYEAQ (reference sequence). The V gene lost 3 bases and the J gene lost 0 bases, with 21 bases spanning the gap. CDR3 length: 19 amino acids. The CDR3 spells CASSFEGPKWILAKNIQYF. In DNA, the CDR3 is TGTGCCAGCAGCTTTGAGGGGCCTAAATGGATTCTAGCCAAAAACATTCAGTACTTC.

V usage is TRBV5-4 and J usage is TRBJ2-7, with D hard to call. The V end was cut by 2 bases, the J end by 0 bases, with 21 bases between. Germline V gene data show CDR1 as SGHNT and CDR2 as YYREEE (reference sequence). CDR3 size: 18 residues. CDR3 nucleotides: TGTGCCAGCAGCTTATTTCGCGGACGGGCTGCGTCCTCCTACGAGCAGTACTTC. It translates to CASSLFRGRAASSYEQYF. The whole variable domain, filled in from reference TRBV5-4 and TRBJ2-7, reads ETGVTQSPTHLIKTRGQQVTLRCSSQSGHNTVSWYQQALGQGPQFIFQYYREEENGRGNFPPRFSGLQFPNYSSELNVNALELDDSALYLCASSLFRGRAASSYEQYFGPGTRLTVT.

The chain is built from TRBV7-2 and TRBJ2-5, with a weak D call TRBD1 (5 bases). Germline CDR1 and CDR2: SGHTA and FQGNSA. The CDR3 length is 13 residues. V shed 2 bases and J shed 5 bases, with 9 bases lying between them. CDR3 sequence: CASSLRSGETQYF. The CDR3 DNA sequence: TGTGCCAGCAGCTTAAGGTCAGGGGAGACCCAGTACTTC.

This clone was seen only a few times. The chain is built from TRBV2 and TRBJ1-2, with D unresolved. There are 14 residues in the CDR3. Germline CDR1 and CDR2: SNHLY and FYNNEI. The ends were cut back, 5 bases at V and 2 bases at J, with 12 bases in the middle. CDR3 nucleotides: TGTGCCAGCAGTCCGGACCGACCGAACTATGGCTACACCTTC. Translated: CASSPDRPNYGYTF.

This clone showed up just a few times. This chain uses TRBV11-3 with TRBJ1-1, with D possibly TRBD1 on 5 matching bases. Deletions cut 2 bases from V and 4 bases from J, with 8 bases between. Germline V CDR1 and CDR2: SGHNT, YENEEA. This CDR3 is 13 amino acids long. CDR3: CASSLQGSTEAFF. CDR3 coding DNA: TGTGCCAGCAGCTTACAGGGAAGCACTGAAGCTTTCTTT.

This clone was recorded once. At the DNA level, this CDR3 is encoded by other sequences in the same sample as well. The chain has TRBV5-1 and TRBJ2-1; D gene unclear. The V and J ends lost 1 base and 6 bases respectively, with 5 bases between them. The CDR3 loop spans 12 amino acids. Germline-derived CDR1 and CDR2 are SGHRS and YFSETQ. In DNA, the CDR3 is TGCGCCAGCAGCTTGCCCGGCAATGAGCAGTTCTTC. Translation gives CASSLPGNEQFF.

The chain couples TRBV7-3 to TRBJ2-1; D is uncertain. V lost 3 bases and J lost 5, with 14 bases in between. The CDR3 spans 15 residues. Germline V gene lookup returns CDR1 SGHTA and CDR2 FQGTGA. CDR3 loop: CASSFQVTGNNEQFF. CDR3 in DNA: TGTGCCAGCAGCTTTCAGGTGACTGGAAACAATGAGCAGTTCTTC.

The rearrangement joins TRBV10-3 to TRBJ2-7; possible D gene TRBD2, 5 bases. The CDR3 has 15 amino acids. The germline gives CDR1 ENHRY, CDR2 SYGVKD. Trimming took 0 bases from V and 6 from J, leaving 15 bases between them. The CDR3 DNA is TGTGCCATCAGTGAGTCGGACTCCCAGGTGCGCGAGCAGTACTTC. Protein sequence: CAISESDSQVREQYF.